This T cell receptor beta chain was found in a study of cytomegalovirus exposure and HLA in healthy donors. General study findings and limits: The study listed approximately 160 cytomegalovirus-associated TCR beta chains.

Use of 60 Vbeta and 13 Jbeta primers characterized the PCR. Assay: immunoSEQ multiplex PCR; the TCRdb copy retains only in-frame clones and omits some. The sample holds about 41,000 clones. As regards this clone: Its antigen is currently unknown.

The germline V gene has CDR1 LGHNA and CDR2 YNFKEQ. This CDR3 is 16 amino acids long. Specimen: PBMCs. The TCR was taken from a man in his thirties or forties in good health and CMV-seronegative. The rearrangement uses TRBV4-2 and TRBJ2-5, with TRBD2 matching over 11 bases. TRBJ2-7 explains the end of the DNA better; the J call may be wrong. Here the CDR3 reads CASSQEGTSGTYEQYF. DNA for the CDR3: TGTGCCAGCAGCCAAGAAGGGACTAGCGGTACCTACGAGCAGTACTTC.